This is a list of T cell receptor beta chains from one sample in a study of blood T cell repertoires in COVID-19. Profiling relied on immunoSEQ multiplex PCR, and the TCRdb table lists in-frame clones only, not all of them. The top ten clones hold 5.5% to 7.5% of a sample with some 110,000 clones, about 70% of them seen once. The sample consisted of peripheral blood. All receptors derive from a man aged 80 or over with COVID-19, enrolled during active disease. Both conserved end residues are part of each CDR3. The order of the fields is J gene, V gene, D gene, clone size, CDR3 DNA, CDR3 protein. D genes are given only for firm matches. Size values are once, few and many counts, or a class for expanded clones, and some rows have none.

>TRBJ1-3|TRBV5-5|.|many
TGTGCCAGCAGTTCGTACAGCGGCTCTGGAAACACCATATATTTT
CASSSYSGSGNTIYF
>TRBJ1-5|TRBV27|.|.
TGTGCCAGCAGTTCCCATGGGGGGGTTCGGCGTCAGCCCCAGCATTTT
CASSSHGGVRRQPQHF
>TRBJ2-5|TRBV24-1|TRBD2|.
TGTGCCACCAGTGATTTCCTTGGACTAGCGGGAGAGAGGGAGACCCAGTACTTC
CATSDFLGLAGERETQYF
>TRBJ2-1|TRBV7-9|TRBD2|.
TGTGCGACGCGGGAGGGCCGATGGGGGAATGAGCAGTTCTTC
CATREGRWGNEQFF
>TRBJ1-6|TRBV11-2|TRBD1|.
TGTGCCAGCAGCTTCTCGAACAGGGGAAAACCCCTCCACTTT
CASSFSNRGKPLHF
>TRBJ2-5|TRBV7-9|.|.
TGTGCCAGCAGCTTAGGGCGGGCGCCTCAAGAGACCCAGTACTTC
CASSLGRAPQETQYF
>TRBJ2-5|TRBV7-9|TRBD2|.
TGTGCCAGCAGCCCCCGGGGTATAGCGGGATTACAAGAGACCCAGTACTTC
CASSPRGIAGLQETQYF
>TRBJ1-4|TRBV5-4|.|few
TGTGCCAGCAGGGGCGATAATGAAAAACTGTTTTTT
CASRGDNEKLFF
>TRBJ2-7|TRBV18|.|few
TGTGCCAGCTCACCGGGCAGGGGGGTGTCCTACGAGCAGTACTTC
CASSPGRGVSYEQYF
>TRBJ2-3|TRBV5-1|TRBD2|.
TGCGCCAGCAGCTTGAGGACTAGCGGAAAAGCTAGCACAGATACGCAGTATTTT
CASSLRTSGKASTDTQYF
>TRBJ2-1|TRBV19|.|.
TGTGCCAGTAGTATGGGGGGGGGCTTCTACAATGAGCAGTTCTTC
CASSMGGGFYNEQFF
>TRBJ1-3|TRBV15|.|.
TGTGCCACCAGCAGAGATTTTTTTCGTTACTCTGGAAACACCATATATTTT
CATSRDFFRYSGNTIYF
>TRBJ1-2|TRBV30|.|.
TGTGCCTGGAGGGATGACAGCAGCTACACCTTC
CAWRDDSSYTF
>TRBJ2-3|TRBV6-6|TRBD2|.
TGTGCCAGCAGAAAAGGCACTAGCGGGAGGGCAGATACGCAGTATTTT
CASRKGTSGRADTQYF
>TRBJ2-1|TRBV27|TRBD2|.
TGTGCCAGCAGTTTAGGCCCCTTGCTAACTAGCGGGCCTCCCTCCTACAATGAGCAGTTCTTC
CASSLGPLLTSGPPSYNEQFF
>TRBJ2-1|TRBV10-2|TRBD2|few
TGCGCCAGCAGTGGGGCGGGAGGTAGTGAGCAGTTCTTC
CASSGAGGSEQFF
>TRBJ2-7|TRBV3-1/TRBV3-2|TRBD2|.
TGTGCCAGCAGTACGATGCTAGCGGGAGTAAGCGAGCAGTACTTC
CASSTMLAGVSEQYF
>TRBJ2-2|TRBV9|.|medium-sized
TGTGCCAGCAGCCTAACCTTCCACTGGAGTGGGGAGCTGTTTTTT
CASSLTFHWSGELFF
>TRBJ2-3|TRBV25-1|.|.
TGTGCCAGCAGTGAAGGCAGGGGTATAGGTACAGATACGCAGTATTTT
CASSEGRGIGTDTQYF
>TRBJ2-2|TRBV4-2|TRBD2|.
TGTGCCAGCAGCCATTCCGGGACTAGCAAAACCGGGGAGCTGTTTTTT
CASSHSGTSKTGELFF
>TRBJ2-1|TRBV19|TRBD2|.
TGTGCCAGTAGTATAGACCCGACTAGCGGGAATGAGCAGTTCTTC
CASSIDPTSGNEQFF
>TRBJ2-7|TRBV6-6|TRBD1|few
TGTGCCAGCAGTGAGTGGACAGGAAAACCCTACGAGCAGTACTTC
CASSEWTGKPYEQYF
>TRBJ2-3|TRBV4-2|TRBD2|.
TGTGCCAGCAGCCAAGTAGGGAGGGGAAGCACAGATACGCAGTATTTT
CASSQVGRGSTDTQYF
>TRBJ2-7|TRBV11-2|TRBD2|.
TGTGCCAGCAGCCCGGCTAGCGGGAGTTATTACGAGCAGTACTTC
CASSPASGSYYEQYF
>TRBJ2-3|TRBV7-3|TRBD2|once
TGTGCCAGCAGCTTAACTGGCCAGGGACTAGCGGGAGCAGATACGCAGTATTTT
CASSLTGQGLAGADTQYF
>TRBJ1-6|TRBV5-4|.|.
TGTGCCAGCAGCTTGGGGGCCACAGGGTTGAGGAATTCACCCCTCCACTTT
CASSLGATGLRNSPLHF
>TRBJ1-4|TRBV5-1|.|.
TGCGCCAGCAGCTCAGACAGCACTAATGAAAAACTGTTTTTT
CASSSDSTNEKLFF
>TRBJ1-6|TRBV2|.|once
TGTGCCAGCCGGGACACCCAGCCCGAGCCCCTCCACTTT
CASRDTQPEPLHF
>TRBJ2-5|TRBV11-3|TRBD2|.
TGTGCCAGCAGCCCGGGGACTAGCGGGTCCGGGGTGACCCAGTACTTC
CASSPGTSGSGVTQYF
>TRBJ1-6|TRBV7-2|.|once
TGTGCCAGCAGCTCTGGAGGGAATTCACCCCTCCACTTT
CASSSGGNSPLHF
>TRBJ2-7|TRBV21-1|.|.
TGTGCCAGCAATCTGAACTATGGGGGGTACTCCTACGAGCAGTACTTC
CASNLNYGGYSYEQYF
>TRBJ1-1|TRBV19|.|.
TGTGCCAGTAAACAGAACACTGAAGCTTTCTTT
CASKQNTEAFF
>TRBJ1-1|TRBV5-1|.|.
TGCGCCAGCAGCACGACAGGAATCTTGAACACTGAAGCTTTCTTT
CASSTTGILNTEAFF
>TRBJ2-7|TRBV10-3|.|few
TGTGCCATCAGTGAGTCGAAACAGGGCTCCTACGAGCAGTACTTC
CAISESKQGSYEQYF
>TRBJ2-1|TRBV6-2/TRBV6-3|TRBD1|.
TGTGCCAGCAGTTGGGACAGCATGCTAAGATCGGGTGAGCAGTTCTTC
CASSWDSMLRSGEQFF
>TRBJ1-2|TRBV9|TRBD1|.
TGTGCCAGCAGCCCCCGGGACAGTAGTGCTTATGGCTACACCTTC
CASSPRDSSAYGYTF
>TRBJ2-3|TRBV5-1|TRBD2|.
TGCGCCAGCAGCGAAAGCGGGAGGTCCTTGCCAGATACGCAGTATTTT
CASSESGRSLPDTQYF
>TRBJ2-2|TRBV19|TRBD1|.
TGTGCCAGTAGTATAGATGGAGCAGGGGGCACCGGGGAGCTGTTTTTT
CASSIDGAGGTGELFF
>TRBJ2-2|TRBV19|.|few
TGTGCCAGTAGTATAGCCCTATTAGGACAGCTAAACACCGGGGAGCTGTTTTTT
CASSIALLGQLNTGELFF
>TRBJ2-2|TRBV5-1|.|.
TGCGCCAGCAGCTTGACTAGTAAGGACACCGGGGAGCTGTTTTTT
CASSLTSKDTGELFF
>TRBJ2-6|TRBV3-1/TRBV3-2|.|.
TGTGCCTGCCAGGGTAATGGGGCCAACGTCCTGACTTTC
CACQGNGANVLTF
>TRBJ2-7|TRBV7-2|.|.
TGTGCCAGCAGCATCTGGACATTGGTCGGGGAGCAGTACTTC
CASSIWTLVGEQYF
>TRBJ2-3|TRBV7-9|.|.
TGTGCCAGCAGCTTAGTAGGTACAGGGTTGGGTCCCACAGATACGCAGTATTTT
CASSLVGTGLGPTDTQYF
>TRBJ2-7|TRBV23-1|TRBD2|.
TGCGCCAGCAGTCGCACCGGGACTAGCGGTCCCTACGAGCAGTACTTC
CASSRTGTSGPYEQYF
>TRBJ2-2|TRBV3-1/TRBV3-2|.|.
TGTGCCAGCAGCCAAGTGAGGTCCGCGAACACCGGGGAGCTGTTTTTT
CASSQVRSANTGELFF
>TRBJ2-1|TRBV5-1|TRBD1|.
TGCGCCAGCAGCCCGGGACAGGGTTCCTACAATGAGCAGTTCTTC
CASSPGQGSYNEQFF
>TRBJ2-3|TRBV24-1|TRBD1|once
TGTGCCACCAGTGGGCCAGGGGGCCCGGGTACGCAGTATTTT
CATSGPGGPGTQYF
>TRBJ1-1|TRBV6-1|.|.
TGTGCCAGCAGTGAAGCCGGAGAAGGGGTCACTGAAGCTTTCTTT
CASSEAGEGVTEAFF
>TRBJ1-5|TRBV2|TRBD1|.
TGTGCCAGCAGTCCGACAGGGGGCAATCAGCCCCAGCATTTT
CASSPTGGNQPQHF
>TRBJ1-3|TRBV5-1|.|few
TGCGCCAGCAGCTTAATGACAGGAGGAAACACCATATATTTT
CASSLMTGGNTIYF
>TRBJ2-5|TRBV11-1|.|once
TGTGCCAGCAGCTTAGGGACAGAAGAGACCCAGTACTTC
CASSLGTEETQYF
>TRBJ2-1|TRBV28|TRBD2|.
TGTGCCAGCAGACCAAGCGGGAGAGGGTACAATGAGCAGTTCTTC
CASRPSGRGYNEQFF
>TRBJ2-5|TRBV7-3|TRBD2|.
TGTGCCAGCAGCTTTGGGACTAATCAAGAGACCCAGTACTTC
CASSFGTNQETQYF
>TRBJ2-7|TRBV5-6|TRBD2|.
TGTGCCAGCAGCGGTAGACTAGCGGGACCGGACGAGCAGTACTTC
CASSGRLAGPDEQYF